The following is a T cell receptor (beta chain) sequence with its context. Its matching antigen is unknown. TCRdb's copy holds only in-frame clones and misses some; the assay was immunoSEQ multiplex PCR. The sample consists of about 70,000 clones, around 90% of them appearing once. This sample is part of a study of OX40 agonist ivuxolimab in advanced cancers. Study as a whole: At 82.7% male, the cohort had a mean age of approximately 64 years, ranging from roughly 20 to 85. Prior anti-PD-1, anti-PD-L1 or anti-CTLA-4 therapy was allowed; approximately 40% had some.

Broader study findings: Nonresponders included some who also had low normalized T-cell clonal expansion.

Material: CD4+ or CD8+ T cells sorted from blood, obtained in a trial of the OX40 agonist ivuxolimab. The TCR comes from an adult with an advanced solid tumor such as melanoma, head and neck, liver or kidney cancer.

The CDR3 DNA reads TGTGCCACCAGCAGAGTCAAGGGATACACTGAAGCTTTCTTT. Amino acids: CATSRVKGYTEAFF. The chain employs TRBV15 and TRBJ1-1; D is undetermined. The V and J ends lost 1 base and 3 bases respectively, with 9 bases between them. CDR1 is LNHNV, CDR2 YYDKDF, per germline (reference sequence). The CDR3 spans 14 residues.